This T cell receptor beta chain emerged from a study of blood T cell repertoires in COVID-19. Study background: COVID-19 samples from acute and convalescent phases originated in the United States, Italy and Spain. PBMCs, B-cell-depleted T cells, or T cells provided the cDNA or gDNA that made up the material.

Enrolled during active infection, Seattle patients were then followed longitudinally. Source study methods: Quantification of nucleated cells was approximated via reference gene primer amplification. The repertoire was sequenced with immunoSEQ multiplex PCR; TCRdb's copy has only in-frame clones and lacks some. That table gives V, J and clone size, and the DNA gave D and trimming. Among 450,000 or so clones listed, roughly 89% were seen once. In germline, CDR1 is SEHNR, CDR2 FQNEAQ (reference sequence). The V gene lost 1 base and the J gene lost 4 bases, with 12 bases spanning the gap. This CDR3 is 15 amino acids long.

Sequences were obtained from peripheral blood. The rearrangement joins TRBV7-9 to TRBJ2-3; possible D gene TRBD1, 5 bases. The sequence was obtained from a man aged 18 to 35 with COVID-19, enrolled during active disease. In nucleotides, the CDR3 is TGTGCCAGCAGCTTAGACGGTCAAGGGGCAGATACGCAGTATTTT. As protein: CASSLDGQGADTQYF.